The 7 T cell receptor beta chains in this list originate from one sample, sequenced in a study of T-cell memory formation after mild COVID-19. TCRdb recomputed calls from the 5' RACE reads with MiXCR, one row per CDR3 protein. In the table there are about 540,000 distinct CDR3 sequences, around 20% of which are singletons. Sequenced sample: PBMCs or a T cell subset sorted from them (not recorded which). Source of these receptors: an adult woman who had mild COVID-19 (a few samples of this study predate the infection). Cell type and time point are not known.

Only a few counts were recorded for this clonotype. J is TRBJ2-7 and V is TRBV12-3 or TRBV12-4; 10 bases align to TRBD1. V dropped 6 bases and J dropped 7; count of bases not matched to a gene: 6. CDR3 length equals 13 residues. The CDR3 sequence: CASRRQGAGEQYF. CDR3 nucleotides: TGTGCCAGCAGGCGACAGGGGGCGGGAGAGCAGTACTTC.

This chain uses TRBV5-1 with TRBJ2-5; 14 bases match TRBD2. J lost 1 base, V lost 0 bases, and 8 bases had no gene match. The CDR3 is made up of 19 amino acids. CDR1 and CDR2 from the germline V gene are SGHRS and YFSETQ. CDR3 DNA sequence: TGCGCCAGCAGCTTGGAAGGGGGACTAGCGGGAGTGATCCAAGAGACCCAGTACTTC. Translated: CASSLEGGLAGVIQETQYF.

The chain combines TRBV5-1 with TRBJ2-1; 9 nucleotides line up with TRBD2. V was clipped by 0 bases and J by 6 bases; unmatched bases: 7. The CDR3 is made up of 16 amino acids. The germline V gene has CDR1 SGHRS and CDR2 YFSETQ. CDR3 residues: CASSLADAGGINEQFF. The CDR3, as DNA: TGCGCCAGCAGCTTGGCCGATGCGGGAGGGATCAATGAGCAGTTCTTC.

The sample holds a few counts of this clonotype. The V gene is TRBV6-5, the J gene TRBJ2-1; D gene unclear. Germline V gives CDR1 MNHEY, CDR2 SVGAGI. The V end lost 8 bases, the J end lost 0 bases, and 14 bases lay between the germline ends. The CDR3 spans 15 residues. CDR3 nucleotides: TGTGCCAGCGATTTTTCAGCTAACTCCTACAATGAGCAGTTCTTC. Translation: CASDFSANSYNEQFF.

This clonotype was seen only a few times. This chain uses TRBV20-1 with TRBJ2-1; TRBD1 aligns across 8 bases. There are 15 residues in the CDR3. The J segment lost 7 bases and the V segment lost 5 bases, leaving 13 bases of the junction unmatched. CDR1 and CDR2 (germline): DFQATT, SNEGSKA (reference sequence). CDR3 bases: TGCAGTGCTCATGAGTTAGGACAGGGTAGGAATGAGCAGTTCTTC. Residues: CSAHELGQGRNEQFF.

The table lists this clonotype with a few counts. The junction departs from germline at one end; a sequencing error may be responsible. This rearrangement joins TRBV20-1 to TRBJ2-7, with TRBD1 matching over 7 bases. The CDR3 extends over 13 amino acids. Germline V CDR1 and CDR2: DFQATT, SNEGSKA (reference sequence). The CDR3 nucleotides read TGCAGCGCTATTCGGGACAGCTCCTACGAGCAGTACTTC. It codes for CSAIRDSSYEQYF.

In its sample, this clonotype was seen a few times. This chain links TRBV5-5 with TRBJ2-7; the match to TRBD2 covers 11 bases. The germline V gene has CDR1 SGHKS and CDR2 YYEKEE (reference sequence). The CDR3 is 14 amino acids. V shed 5 bases, J shed 3 bases, and the junction held 4 bases outside the gene matches. The CDR3 bases are TGTGCCAGCAGGTGGACTAGCGGGTACTACGAGCAGTACTTC. This translates into CASRWTSGYYEQYF. Filled out from reference TRBV5-5 and TRBJ2-7, the complete variable domain reads DAGVTQSPTHLIKTRGQQVTLRCSPISGHKSVSWYQQVLGQGPQFIFQYYEKEERGRGNFPDRFSARQFPNYSSELNVNALLLGDSALYLCASRWTSGYYEQYFGPGTRLTVT.